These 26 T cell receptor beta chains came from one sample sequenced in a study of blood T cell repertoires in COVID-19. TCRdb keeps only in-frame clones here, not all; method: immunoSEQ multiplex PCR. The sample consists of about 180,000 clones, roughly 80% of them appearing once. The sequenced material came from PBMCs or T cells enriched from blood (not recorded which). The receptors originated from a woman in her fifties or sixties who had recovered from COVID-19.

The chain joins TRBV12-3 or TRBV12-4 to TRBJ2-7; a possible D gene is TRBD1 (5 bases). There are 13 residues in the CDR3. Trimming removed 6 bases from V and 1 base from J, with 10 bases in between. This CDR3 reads CASSRQSSYEQYF. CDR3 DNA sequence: TGTGCCAGCAGCCGACAGTCTTCCTACGAGCAGTACTTC.

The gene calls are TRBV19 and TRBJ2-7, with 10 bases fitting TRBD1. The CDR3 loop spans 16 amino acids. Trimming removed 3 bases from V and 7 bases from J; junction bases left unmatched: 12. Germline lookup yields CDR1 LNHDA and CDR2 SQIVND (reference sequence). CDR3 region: CASSIGRDRGRNEQYF. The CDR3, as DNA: TGTGCCAGTAGTATCGGACGGGACAGGGGACGAAATGAGCAGTACTTC.

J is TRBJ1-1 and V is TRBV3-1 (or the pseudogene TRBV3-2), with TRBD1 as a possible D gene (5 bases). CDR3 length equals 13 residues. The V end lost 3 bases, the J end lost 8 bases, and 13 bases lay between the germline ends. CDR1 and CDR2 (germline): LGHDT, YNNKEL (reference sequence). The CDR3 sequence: CASSQGGRSEAFF. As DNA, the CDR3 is TGTGCCAGCAGCCAGGGGGGGAGGTCGGAAGCTTTCTTT.

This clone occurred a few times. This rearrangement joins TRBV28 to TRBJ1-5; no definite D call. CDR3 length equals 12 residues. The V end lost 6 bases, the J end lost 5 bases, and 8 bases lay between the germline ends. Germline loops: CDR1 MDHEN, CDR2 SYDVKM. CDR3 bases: TGTGCCAGCAGGAACAGACATCAGCCCCAGCATTTT. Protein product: CASRNRHQPQHF.

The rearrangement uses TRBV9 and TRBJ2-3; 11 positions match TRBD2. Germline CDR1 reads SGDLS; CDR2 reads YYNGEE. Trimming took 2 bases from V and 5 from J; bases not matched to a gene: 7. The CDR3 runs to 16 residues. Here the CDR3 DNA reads TGTGCCAGCAGCGTGGAGATAGCGGGAGGGCGAGATACGCAGTATTTT. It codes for CASSVEIAGGRDTQYF.

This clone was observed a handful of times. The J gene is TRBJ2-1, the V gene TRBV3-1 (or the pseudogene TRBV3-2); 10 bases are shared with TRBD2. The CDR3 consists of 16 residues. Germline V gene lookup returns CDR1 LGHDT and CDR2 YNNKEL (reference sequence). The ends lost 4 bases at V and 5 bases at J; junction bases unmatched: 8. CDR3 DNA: TGTGCCAGCAGCCCCTTCACGGGACTAGCGAACAATGAGCAGTTCTTC. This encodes CASSPFTGLANNEQFF.

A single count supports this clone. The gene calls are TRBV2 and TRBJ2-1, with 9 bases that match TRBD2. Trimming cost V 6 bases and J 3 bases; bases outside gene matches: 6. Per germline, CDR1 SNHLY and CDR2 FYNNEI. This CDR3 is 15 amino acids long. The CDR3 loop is CASRGTSGFYNEQFF. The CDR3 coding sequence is TGTGCCAGCAGGGGAACTAGCGGGTTCTACAATGAGCAGTTCTTC.

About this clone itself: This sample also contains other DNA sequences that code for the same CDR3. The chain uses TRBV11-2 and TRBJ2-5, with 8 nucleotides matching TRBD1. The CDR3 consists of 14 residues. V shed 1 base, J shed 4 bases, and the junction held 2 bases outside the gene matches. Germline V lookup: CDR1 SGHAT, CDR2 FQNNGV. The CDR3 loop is CASSLGQGRETQYF. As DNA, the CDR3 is TGTGCCAGCAGCTTAGGACAGGGGCGAGAGACCCAGTACTTC.

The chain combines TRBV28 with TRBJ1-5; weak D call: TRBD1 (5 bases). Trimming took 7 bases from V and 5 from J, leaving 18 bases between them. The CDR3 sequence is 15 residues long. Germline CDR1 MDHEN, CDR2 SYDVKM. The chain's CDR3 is CASTTLGGYDQPQHF. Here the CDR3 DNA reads TGTGCCAGCACCACTTTGGGGGGATACGATCAGCCCCAGCATTTT. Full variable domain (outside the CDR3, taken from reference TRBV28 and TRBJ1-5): DVKVTQSSRYLVKRTGEKVFLECVQDMDHENMFWYRQDPGLGLRLIYFSYDVKMKEKGDIPEGYSVSREKKERFSLILESASTNQTSMYLCASTTLGGYDQPQHFGDGTRLSIL.

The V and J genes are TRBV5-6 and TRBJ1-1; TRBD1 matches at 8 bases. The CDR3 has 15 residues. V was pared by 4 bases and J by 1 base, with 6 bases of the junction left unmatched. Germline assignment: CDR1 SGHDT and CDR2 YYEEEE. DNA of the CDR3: TGTGCCAGCAGCCGACAGGGGCTTAGGAACACTGAAGCTTTCTTT. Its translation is CASSRQGLRNTEAFF.

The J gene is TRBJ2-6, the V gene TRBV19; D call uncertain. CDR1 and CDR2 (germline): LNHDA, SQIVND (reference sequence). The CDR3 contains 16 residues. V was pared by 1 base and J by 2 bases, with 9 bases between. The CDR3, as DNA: TGTGCCAGTAGTATAGGGGCTGGAACTGGGGCCAACGTCCTGACTTTC. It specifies CASSIGAGTGANVLTF. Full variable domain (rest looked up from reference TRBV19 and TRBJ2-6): DGGITQSPKYLFRKEGQNVTLSCEQNLNHDAMYWYRQDPGQGLRLIYYSQIVNDFQKGDIAEGYSVSREKKESFPLTVTSAQKNPTAFYLCASSIGAGTGANVLTFGAGSRLTVL.

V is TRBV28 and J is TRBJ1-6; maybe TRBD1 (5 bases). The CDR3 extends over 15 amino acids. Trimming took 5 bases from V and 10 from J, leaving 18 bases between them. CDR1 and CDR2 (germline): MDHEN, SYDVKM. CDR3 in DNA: TGTGCCAGCAGTCCGCAGGGCTCCAGTGGATCACCCCTCCACTTT. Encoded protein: CASSPQGSSGSPLHF.

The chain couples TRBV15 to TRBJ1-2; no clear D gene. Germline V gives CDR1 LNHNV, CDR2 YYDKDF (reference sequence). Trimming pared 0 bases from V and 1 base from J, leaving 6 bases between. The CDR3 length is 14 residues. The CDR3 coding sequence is TGTGCCACCAGCAGAGATGGCCGTAACTATGGCTACACCTTC. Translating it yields CATSRDGRNYGYTF.

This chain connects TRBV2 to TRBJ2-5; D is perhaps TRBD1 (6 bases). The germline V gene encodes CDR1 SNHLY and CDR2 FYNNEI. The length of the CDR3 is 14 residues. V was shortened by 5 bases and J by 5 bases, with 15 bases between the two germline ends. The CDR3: CASSLQGSGETQYF. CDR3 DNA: TGTGCCAGCAGTCTACAGGGTTCGGGGGAGACCCAGTACTTC.

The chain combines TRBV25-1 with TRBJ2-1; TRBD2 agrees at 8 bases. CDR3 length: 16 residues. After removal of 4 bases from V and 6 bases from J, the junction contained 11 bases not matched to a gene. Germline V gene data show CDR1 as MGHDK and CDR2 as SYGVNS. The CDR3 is CASSVPGLDYLNEQFF. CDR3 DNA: TGTGCCAGCAGTGTCCCGGGACTAGACTACCTCAATGAGCAGTTCTTC.

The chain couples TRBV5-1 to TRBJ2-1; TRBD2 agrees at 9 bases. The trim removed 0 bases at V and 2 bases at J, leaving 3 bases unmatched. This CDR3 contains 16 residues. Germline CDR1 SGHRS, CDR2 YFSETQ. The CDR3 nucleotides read TGCGCCAGCAGCTTGGCCCCTAGCGGGGCCTACAATGAGCAGTTCTTC. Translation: CASSLAPSGAYNEQFF.

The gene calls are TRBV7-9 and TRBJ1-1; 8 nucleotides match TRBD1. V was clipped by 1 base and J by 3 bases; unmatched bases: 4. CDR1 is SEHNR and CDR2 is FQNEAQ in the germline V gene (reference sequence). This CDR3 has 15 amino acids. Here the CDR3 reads CASSLGQGAYTEAFF. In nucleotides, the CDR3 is TGTGCCAGCAGCTTAGGGCAGGGGGCGTACACTGAAGCTTTCTTT. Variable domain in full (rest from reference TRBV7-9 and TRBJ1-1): DTGVSQNPRHKITKRGQNVTFRCDPISEHNRLYWYRQTLGQGPEFLTYFQNEAQLEKSRLLSDRFSAERPKGSFSTLEIQRTEQGDSAMYLCASSLGQGAYTEAFFGQGTRLTVV.

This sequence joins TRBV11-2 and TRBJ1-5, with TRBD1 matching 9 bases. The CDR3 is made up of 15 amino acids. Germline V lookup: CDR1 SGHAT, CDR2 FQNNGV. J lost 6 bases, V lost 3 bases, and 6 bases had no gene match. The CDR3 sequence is CASSLGTGIRQPQHF. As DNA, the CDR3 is TGTGCCAGCAGCTTGGGGACAGGGATTCGTCAGCCCCAGCATTTT.

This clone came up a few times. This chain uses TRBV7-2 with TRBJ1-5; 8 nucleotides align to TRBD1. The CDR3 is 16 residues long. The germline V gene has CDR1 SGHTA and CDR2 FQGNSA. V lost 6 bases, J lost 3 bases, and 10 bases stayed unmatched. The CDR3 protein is CASSSGQGASNQPQHF. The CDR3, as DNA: TGTGCCAGCAGTTCTGGGCAGGGGGCTTCCAATCAGCCCCAGCATTTT.

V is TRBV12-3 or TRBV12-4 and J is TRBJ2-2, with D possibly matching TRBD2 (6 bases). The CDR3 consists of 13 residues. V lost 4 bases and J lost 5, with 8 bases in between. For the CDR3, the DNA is TGTGCCAGCAGTTCACTAGCAACCGGGGAGCTGTTTTTT. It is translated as CASSSLATGELFF.

CDR3 sequence: CASSDGLAHEQYF. CDR3 DNA sequence: TGTGCCAGCAGTGACGGACTCGCCCACGAGCAGTACTTC. V usage is TRBV6-2 or TRBV6-3 and J usage is TRBJ2-7, with D perhaps matching TRBD2 (5 bases). V was pared by 5 bases and J by 5 bases, with 13 bases between. This CDR3 region has 13 residues. Germline loops: CDR1 MNHEY, CDR2 SVGEGT.

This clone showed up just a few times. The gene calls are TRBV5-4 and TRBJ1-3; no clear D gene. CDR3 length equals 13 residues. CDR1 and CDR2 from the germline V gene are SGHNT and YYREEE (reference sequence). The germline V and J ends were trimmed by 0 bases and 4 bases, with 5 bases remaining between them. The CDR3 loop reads CASSLDSGNTIYF. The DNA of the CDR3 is TGTGCCAGCAGCTTGGACAGCGGAAACACCATATATTTT.

The CDR3 DNA follows: TGTGCCAGCACCCCGGTAGGGCTAGCGGAAGAGACCCAGTACTTC. As protein: CASTPVGLAEETQYF. The chain combines TRBV6-5 with TRBJ2-5; 7 bases agree with TRBD2. V lost 7 bases and J lost 3; bases outside the gene matches: 11. Germline V gives CDR1 MNHEY, CDR2 SVGAGI. CDR3 length: 15 residues.

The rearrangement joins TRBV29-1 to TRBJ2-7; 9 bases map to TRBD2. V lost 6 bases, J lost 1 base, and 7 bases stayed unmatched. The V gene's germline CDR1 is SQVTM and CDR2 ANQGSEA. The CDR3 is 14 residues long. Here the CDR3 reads CSVTAGGLSYEQYF. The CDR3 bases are TGCAGCGTGACAGCGGGAGGCCTATCCTACGAGCAGTACTTC.

DNA of the CDR3: TGTGCCAGTAGTGTCGGGGACTACTACAATGAGCAGTTCTTC. This translates into CASSVGDYYNEQFF. The chain carries TRBV19 and TRBJ2-1; 7 bases are shared with TRBD2. CDR3 length equals 14 residues. Germline V gene data show CDR1 as LNHDA and CDR2 as SQIVND (reference sequence). Trimming at V came to 5 bases and at J to 3 bases, leaving 4 bases not matched to a gene.

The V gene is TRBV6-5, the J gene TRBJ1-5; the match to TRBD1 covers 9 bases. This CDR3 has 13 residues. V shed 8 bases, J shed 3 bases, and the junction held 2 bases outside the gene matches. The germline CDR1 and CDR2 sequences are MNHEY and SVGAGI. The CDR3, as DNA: TGTGCCAGCTGGGACAGGGTCAATCAGCCCCAGCATTTT. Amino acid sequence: CASWDRVNQPQHF.